This is a list of T cell receptor beta chains from one sample in a study of blood T cell repertoires in COVID-19. Some clones are missing from TCRdb's copy, which holds only in-frame ones; the method was immunoSEQ multiplex PCR. The sample comprises about 33,000 clones, about 78% of which are singletons, and roughly a third rests with the top ten. Input material: peripheral blood. The receptors were sampled from a man older than 75 with acute or convalescent COVID-19. The CDR3 runs from the conserved cysteine through the conserved F or W. The D gene is left open where the match is weak. Some rows have no size entry. The others give once, few or many, or a class for an expanded clone.

V gene	clone size	J gene	D gene	CDR3 protein	CDR3 DNA
TRBV29-1	-	TRBJ1-4	-	CSVGRGTATNEKLFF	TGCAGCGTTGGTAGGGGAACGGCAACTAATGAAAAACTGTTTTTT
TRBV25-1	-	TRBJ2-2	TRBD1	CASSPGQGRGPNTGELFF	TGTGCCAGCAGCCCGGGACAGGGGAGGGGACCGAACACCGGGGAGCTGTTTTTT
TRBV29-1	few	TRBJ2-5	TRBD1	CSVEGQSGKTQYF	TGCAGCGTTGAGGGACAGTCGGGGAAGACCCAGTACTTC
TRBV3-1/TRBV3-2	few	TRBJ1-4	-	CASSQTLGGGPNEKLFF	TGTGCCAGCAGCCAAACCCTCGGGGGAGGCCCGAATGAAAAACTGTTTTTT
TRBV9	-	TRBJ2-3	TRBD2	CASSVGSSGDTQYF	TGTGCCAGCAGCGTAGGCTCTAGCGGGGATACGCAGTATTTT
TRBV11-2	-	TRBJ2-2	-	CASSLDGQGSGELFF	TGTGCCAGCAGCTTAGATGGGCAGGGGTCCGGGGAGCTGTTTTTT
TRBV6-1	-	TRBJ2-3	-	CASSEGRVDTQYF	TGTGCCAGCAGTGAAGGGAGAGTAGATACGCAGTATTTT
TRBV7-3	once	TRBJ1-6	-	CASSSRQDSPLHF	TGTGCCAGCAGCTCCCGACAGGATTCACCCCTCCACTTT
TRBV7-9	-	TRBJ2-3	-	CASSLNTVNRDTQYF	TGTGCCAGCAGCTTAAACACCGTAAACAGAGATACGCAGTATTTT
TRBV6-5	-	TRBJ2-1	TRBD2	CASAQVGNSGYEQFF	TGTGCCAGCGCACAAGTGGGGAATAGCGGGTATGAGCAGTTCTTC
TRBV27	once	TRBJ2-3	-	CASTYAGRGRADPGTDTQYF	TGTGCCAGCACCTATGCCGGGAGGGGGCGAGCAGATCCGGGCACAGATACGCAGTATTTT
TRBV27	-	TRBJ2-2	TRBD1	CASSLLTGGAVDPGELFF	TGTGCCAGCAGTTTACTGACAGGGGGCGCAGTTGACCCCGGGGAGCTGTTTTTT
TRBV7-2	-	TRBJ2-3	-	CASSGEGGDTQYF	TGTGCCAGCAGCGGGGAGGGGGGTGACACGCAGTATTTT
TRBV7-2	-	TRBJ2-3	-	CASSSLVSTDTQYF	TGTGCCAGCAGCTCCCTAGTGAGCACAGATACGCAGTATTTT
TRBV2	-	TRBJ2-7	TRBD2	CASRQAGGTYEQYF	TGTGCCAGCAGACAAGCGGGGGGGACCTACGAGCAGTACTTC
TRBV7-9	once	TRBJ1-6	-	CASSFTAEESSYNSPLHF	TGTGCCAGCAGCTTTACCGCGGAAGAGAGCTCCTATAATTCACCCCTCCACTTT
TRBV4-1	-	TRBJ1-2	TRBD1	CASSQDLWQGGYYTF	TGCGCCAGCAGCCAAGATCTCTGGCAGGGGGGATACTACACCTTC
TRBV30	-	TRBJ1-1	-	CAWSVQENTEAFF	TGTGCCTGGAGTGTACAGGAGAACACTGAAGCTTTCTTT
TRBV21-1	-	TRBJ1-1	-	CASSKGGQNTEAFF	TGTGCCAGCAGCAAAGGGGGACAGAACACCGAAGCTTTCTTT
TRBV4-1	-	TRBJ2-1	-	CASSQGSSSEQFF	TGCGCCAGCAGCCAAGGTAGTTCTAGTGAGCAGTTCTTC
TRBV30	-	TRBJ2-7	-	CAWSVGYEQYF	TGTGCCTGGAGTGTCGGCTACGAGCAGTACTTC
TRBV5-4	-	TRBJ2-5	TRBD1	CASSSARGQTRETQYF	TGTGCCAGCAGCTCCGCGAGGGGACAGACCAGAGAGACCCAGTACTTC
TRBV27	-	TRBJ2-3	TRBD2	CASSIRLAGGIDTQYF	TGTGCCAGCAGTATACGACTAGCGGGGGGAATAGATACGCAGTATTTT
TRBV6-5	few	TRBJ1-5	-	CASREGGAQHF	TGTGCCAGCAGGGAGGGCGGGGCCCAGCATTTT
TRBV11-3	-	TRBJ1-1	-	CASSSEWNTEAFF	TGTGCCAGCAGCTCGGAGTGGAACACTGAAGCTTTCTTT
TRBV7-2	-	TRBJ2-3	-	CASSASYGPGLTTDTQYF	TGTGCCAGCAGCGCAAGTTATGGTCCGGGACTTACCACAGATACGCAGTATTTT
TRBV10-3	once	TRBJ2-5	TRBD2	CAISAGGQASTQYF	TGTGCCATCAGTGCGGGGGGGCAGGCTAGTACCCAGTACTTC
TRBV19	few	TRBJ1-2	-	CASSIGGGSYGYTF	TGTGCCAGTAGTATAGGCGGGGGAAGCTATGGCTACACCTTC
TRBV5-1	once	TRBJ2-1	TRBD1	CASTGQGPYNEQFF	TGCGCCAGCACTGGACAGGGCCCCTACAATGAGCAGTTCTTC
TRBV2	-	TRBJ1-3	TRBD1	CASIGDRFSGNTIYF	TGTGCCAGCATCGGGGACAGGTTCTCTGGAAACACCATATATTTT
TRBV5-8	-	TRBJ2-3	TRBD2	CASNPGRAVLDTQYF	TGTGCCAGCAATCCGGGGAGGGCCGTGTTGGATACGCAGTATTTT
TRBV30	few	TRBJ1-3	-	CAWSVLGNTIYF	TGTGCCTGGAGTGTACTAGGAAACACCATATATTTT
TRBV7-3	many	TRBJ1-1	-	CASSLGGRGNTEAFF	TGTGCCAGCAGCTTAGGGGGCAGGGGGAACACTGAAGCTTTCTTT
TRBV6-2/TRBV6-3	-	TRBJ2-1	TRBD2	CASSLPMGGEQFF	TGTGCCAGCAGTTTACCGATGGGGGGGGAGCAGTTCTTC
TRBV6-5	-	TRBJ1-1	TRBD1	CASRETGMNTEAFF	TGTGCCAGCAGGGAGACAGGGATGAACACTGAAGCTTTCTTT